This TCR beta chain was retrieved from a study of blood T cell repertoires in COVID-19. Background on the study: COVID-19 samples from acute and convalescent phases originated in the United States, Italy and Spain.

Per the study methods: Counts of nucleated cells, estimated from reference gene primer amplification, were obtained. The assay was immunoSEQ multiplex PCR, and TCRdb's table has in-frame clones only and misses some. D and trimming come from the DNA, and the V and J calls and clone size come from that table. The data hold a few hundred thousand clones, with more than 70% observed a single time. This receptor was obtained from a woman between 18 and 29 years old who had recovered from COVID-19. The sequencing input was PBMCs or T cells enriched from blood (not recorded which).

The CDR3 DNA is TGTGCCAGCAGTTTCGGGGATACGGTAGCTTTCTTT. Its translation: CASSFGDTVAFF. This rearrangement joins TRBV28 to TRBJ1-1, with D unclear. The V end was cut by 3 bases, the J end by 10 bases, with 12 bases between. This CDR3 is 12 amino acids long. Germline lookup yields CDR1 MDHEN and CDR2 SYDVKM.